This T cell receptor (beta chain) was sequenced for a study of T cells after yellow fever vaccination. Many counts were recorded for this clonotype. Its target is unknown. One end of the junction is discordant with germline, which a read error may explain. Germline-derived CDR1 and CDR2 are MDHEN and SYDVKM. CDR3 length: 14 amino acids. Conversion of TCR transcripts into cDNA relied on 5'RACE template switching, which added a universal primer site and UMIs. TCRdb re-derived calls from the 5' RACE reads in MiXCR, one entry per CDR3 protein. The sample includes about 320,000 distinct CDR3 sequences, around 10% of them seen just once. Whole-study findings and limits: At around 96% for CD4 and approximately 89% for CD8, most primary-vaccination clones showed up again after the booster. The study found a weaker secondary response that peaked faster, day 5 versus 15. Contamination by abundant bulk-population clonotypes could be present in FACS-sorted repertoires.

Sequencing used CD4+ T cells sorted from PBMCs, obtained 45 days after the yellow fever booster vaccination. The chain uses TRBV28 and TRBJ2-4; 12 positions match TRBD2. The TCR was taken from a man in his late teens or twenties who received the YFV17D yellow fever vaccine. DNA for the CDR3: TGTGCCAGCAGACCGGGACACTGGACTAGCGGGGCTCTATTC. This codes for CASRPGHWTSGALF.